Given below is one T cell receptor (beta chain) in context. Germline V gene lookup returns CDR1 MGHRA and CDR2 YSYEKL. V lost 6 bases and J lost 2, with 15 bases in between. The CDR3 has 15 amino acids. This sample is drawn from a study of control samples from healthy donors and cancer patients. Generated by immunoSEQ multiplex PCR, the TCRdb table keeps only in-frame clones and is missing some. The table has fewer than 200,000 clones, 90% to 95% seen once. V is TRBV4-1 and J is TRBJ2-3; D may be TRBD2 (7 bases). Source material: blood. The clonotype was recovered from a man aged 18 to 30 in good health. CDR3: CASRVGGGHTDTQYF. CDR3 nucleotides: TGCGCCAGCAGGGTCGGCGGGGGCCACACAGATACGCAGTATTTT.